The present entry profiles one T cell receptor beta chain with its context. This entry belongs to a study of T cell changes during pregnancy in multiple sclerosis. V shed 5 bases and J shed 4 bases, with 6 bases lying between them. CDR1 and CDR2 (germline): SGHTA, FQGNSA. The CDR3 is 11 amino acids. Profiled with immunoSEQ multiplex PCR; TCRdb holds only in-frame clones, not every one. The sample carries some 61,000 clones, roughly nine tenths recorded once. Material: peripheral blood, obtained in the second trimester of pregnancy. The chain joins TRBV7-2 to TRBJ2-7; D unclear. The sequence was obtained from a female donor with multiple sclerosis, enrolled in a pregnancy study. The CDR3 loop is CASSGRYEQYF. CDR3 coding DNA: TGTGCCAGCAGCGGGCGATACGAGCAGTACTTC.